The next 27 T cell receptor beta chains were all read from a single sample in a study of OX40 agonist ivuxolimab in advanced cancers. The method was immunoSEQ multiplex PCR; TCRdb's version includes in-frame clones alone and lacks a portion of them. The table shows approximately 59,000 clones, with 88% occurring only once. Sequenced material: CD4+ or CD8+ T cells sorted from blood, taken in a trial of the OX40 agonist ivuxolimab. These TCRs come from an adult with an advanced solid tumor such as melanoma, head and neck, liver or kidney cancer.

This sequence joins TRBV6-5 and TRBJ2-7; D not certain. Trimming pared 0 bases from V and 0 bases from J, leaving 6 bases between. CDR1 and CDR2 (germline): MNHEY, SVGAGI. The CDR3 totals 14 residues. The CDR3, as DNA: TGTGCCAGCAGTTACTCCGCGAACTCCTACGAGCAGTACTTC. This gives the protein CASSYSANSYEQYF.

The V and J genes are TRBV10-1 and TRBJ2-3, with TRBD2 matching over 12 bases. J was trimmed by 8 bases and V by 2 bases; bases with no gene match: 11. This CDR3 spans 17 amino acids. Germline V gene sequence: CDR1 WNHNN, CDR2 SYGVQD (reference sequence). The CDR3 coding sequence is TGCGCCAGCAGTGAGATTGGACTAGCGGGGACGACCGGTACGCAGTATTTT. It translates to CASSEIGLAGTTGTQYF.

The chain combines TRBV25-1 with TRBJ1-2; 9 bases are shared with TRBD1. CDR1 is MGHDK, CDR2 SYGVNS, per germline. V gave up 6 bases and J gave up 3 bases; unmatched junction bases: 5. The length of the CDR3 is 14 residues. CDR3 residues: CASSWTGVDYGYTF. DNA for the CDR3: TGTGCCAGCAGCTGGACAGGGGTCGACTATGGCTACACCTTC.

CDR3 in amino acids: CSVVRVVSTEAFF. CDR3 coding DNA: TGCAGCGTTGTACGGGTTGTCAGCACTGAAGCTTTCTTT. The chain joins TRBV29-1 to TRBJ1-1; unclear D gene. CDR3 size: 13 residues. CDR1 is SQVTM, CDR2 ANQGSEA, per germline. V was trimmed by 4 bases and J by 4 bases, leaving 13 bases between them.

The gene calls are TRBV27 and TRBJ1-5; weak D call: TRBD1 (5 bases). This CDR3 is 16 amino acids long. V lost 3 bases and J 4 bases, leaving 16 bases between the germline ends. CDR1 MNHEY and CDR2 SMNVEV come from the germline V gene (reference sequence). This CDR3 reads CASSFTGIGGNQPQHF. As DNA, the CDR3 is TGTGCCAGCAGTTTCACAGGAATCGGCGGTAATCAGCCCCAGCATTTT.

The chain employs TRBV4-3 and TRBJ2-1, with TRBD2 matching 9 bases. Trimming took 0 bases from V and 8 from J; bases not matched to a gene: 8. Germline CDR1 is LGHNA and CDR2 is YSLEER. The CDR3 runs 16 residues. CDR3: CASSQDAAGGGYEQFF. DNA of the CDR3: TGCGCCAGCAGCCAAGACGCAGCGGGAGGTGGTTATGAGCAGTTCTTC.

The chain employs TRBV28 and TRBJ1-4, with TRBD1 matching over 9 bases. This CDR3 is built from 15 residues. V dropped 4 bases and J dropped 7; count of bases not matched to a gene: 7. From germline, CDR1 is MDHEN and CDR2 SYDVKM. The DNA for the CDR3 is TGTGCCAGCAGTTCCAACAGGGGGCTAGGTGAAAAACTGTTTTTT. Its translation: CASSSNRGLGEKLFF. Full variable domain (rest looked up from reference TRBV28 and TRBJ1-4): DVKVTQSSRYLVKRTGEKVFLECVQDMDHENMFWYRQDPGLGLRLIYFSYDVKMKEKGDIPEGYSVSREKKERFSLILESASTNQTSMYLCASSSNRGLGEKLFFGSGTQLSVL.

The genes are TRBV6-5 and TRBJ1-6, with a weak D call TRBD1 (5 bases). The CDR3 covers 13 residues. The V end was cut by 2 bases, the J end by 10 bases, with 9 bases between. Germline V gives CDR1 MNHEY, CDR2 SVGAGI. CDR3 sequence reads: CASSYMDNSPLHF. The CDR3 region has the DNA TGTGCCAGCAGTTACATGGACAACTCACCCCTCCACTTT.

The chain employs TRBV18 and TRBJ2-3; no clear D gene. Germline CDR1 KGHSH, CDR2 LQKENI. Trimming removed 3 bases from V and 5 bases from J, with 12 bases in between. The CDR3 has 14 amino acids. CDR3 nucleotide sequence: TGTGCCAGCTCACCTAGGCGGTTGGGAGATACGCAGTATTTT. Translating gives CASSPRRLGDTQYF.

This chain uses TRBV4-3 with TRBJ2-2, with D possibly being TRBD1 (6 bases). Germline CDR1 reads LGHNA; CDR2 reads YSLEER. The CDR3 is 16 residues long. The V and J ends lost 2 bases and 7 bases respectively, with 17 bases between them. The chain's CDR3 is CASSQYRVLADGELFF. The CDR3 DNA reads TGCGCCAGCAGCCAATACAGGGTCCTTGCGGACGGGGAGCTGTTTTTT.

This clone turned up a few times. The chain is built from TRBV5-1 and TRBJ1-4, with 7 positions matching TRBD1. This CDR3 is built from 14 residues. Germline CDR1 SGHRS, CDR2 YFSETQ. J gave up 6 bases and V 4 bases, and 6 bases lay outside the gene matches. The CDR3 coding sequence is TGCGCCAGCAGCCCACAGGGGCGGGATGAAAAACTGTTTTTT. This codes for CASSPQGRDEKLFF.

The chain recombines TRBV5-6 with TRBJ2-2; 10 bases line up with TRBD2. Germline values: CDR1 SGHDT, CDR2 YYEEEE. V trimming: 1 base; J trimming: 8 bases; junction bases outside the gene matches: 5. The CDR3 is 15 residues long. The CDR3 region has the DNA TGTGCCAGCAGCTTGCCTAGCGGGAGTGCAGGGGAGCTGTTTTTT. This translates into CASSLPSGSAGELFF. The full variable domain, its missing parts supplied by reference TRBV5-6 and TRBJ2-2, is DAGVTQSPTHLIKTRGQQVTLRCSPKSGHDTVSWYQQALGQGPQFIFQYYEEEERQRGNFPDRFSGHQFPNYSSELNVNALLLGDSALYLCASSLPSGSAGELFFGEGSRLTVL.

This clone was seen only a few times. The CDR3 DNA reads as TGTGCCAGCAGCCTTACCGGGCCCCCGGAAAAACTGTTTTTT. Protein sequence: CASSLTGPPEKLFF. The V gene is TRBV6-5, the J gene TRBJ1-4; D is ambiguous. The CDR3 runs to 14 residues. CDR1 is MNHEY, CDR2 SVGAGI, per germline. The germline V and J ends were trimmed by 6 bases and 8 bases, with 16 bases remaining between them.

J is TRBJ2-2 and V is TRBV2, with no clear D. Trimming shortened V by 4 bases and J by 4 bases, and 13 bases separated the two germline ends. Germline V lookup: CDR1 SNHLY, CDR2 FYNNEI. CDR3 length: 15 amino acids. The CDR3 DNA follows: TGTGCCAGCAGTGTAGATTCTCGACTCACCGGGGAGCTGTTTTTT. It is translated as CASSVDSRLTGELFF.

This clone was seen only once. Different DNA sequences within this sample yield the same CDR3. This chain connects TRBV6-5 to TRBJ2-1; tentative D call: TRBD1 (7 bases). This CDR3 is 16 amino acids long. Between the trimmed V and J ends, which lost 0 bases and 3 bases, there was a span of 12 bases. CDR1 and CDR2 (germline): MNHEY, SVGAGI. In nucleotides, the CDR3 is TGTGCCAGCAGTTACTCCCCAGGGGGGTACTACAATGAGCAGTTCTTC. Protein product: CASSYSPGGYYNEQFF.

The genes are TRBV29-1 and TRBJ1-2; tentative D call: TRBD1 (5 bases). V was pared by 4 bases and J by 8 bases, with 14 bases between. There are 12 residues in the CDR3. The germline CDR1 and CDR2 sequences are SQVTM and ANQGSEA. The chain's CDR3 is CSVGSGSKGYTF. CDR3 in DNA: TGCAGCGTTGGTTCAGGGAGTAAAGGCTACACCTTC.

The V call is TRBV6-5, the J call TRBJ2-2; D is uncertain. Per germline, CDR1 MNHEY and CDR2 SVGAGI. The V gene lost 7 bases and the J gene lost 6 bases, with 15 bases spanning the gap. The CDR3 spans 14 residues. CDR3 sequence reads: CASTPHGGAGELFF. For the CDR3, the DNA is TGTGCCAGCACCCCCCATGGTGGGGCCGGGGAGCTGTTTTTT.

The V call is TRBV11-3, the J call TRBJ1-2, with a possible D match to TRBD1 (5 bases). Germline assignment: CDR1 SGHNT and CDR2 YENEEA. This CDR3 contains 14 residues. V was pared by 0 bases and J by 5 bases, with 10 bases between. CDR3 amino acids: CASSLDSSGYGYTF. In nucleotides, the CDR3 is TGTGCCAGCAGCTTAGATTCGTCAGGGTATGGCTACACCTTC.

Of note for this clone: The junction does not match germline at one end; this may be a read error. The V gene is TRBV28, the J gene TRBJ2-2; D is uncertain. The CDR3 consists of 16 residues. Germline CDR1 and CDR2: MDHEN and SYDVKM. DNA for the CDR3: TGTGCCACCAGTCTTCCAAGGGCCCAAGTCGCCGGGGAGCTGTTTTTT. It is translated as CATSLPRAQVAGELFF.

The chain uses TRBV2 and TRBJ2-1, with 7 positions matching TRBD1. Germline values: CDR1 SNHLY, CDR2 FYNNEI. The V gene end was trimmed by 8 bases and the J gene end by 6 bases; junction bases not matched to a gene: 10. This CDR3 has 14 residues. The CDR3 sequence: CASQLTQGFNEQFF. DNA for the CDR3: TGTGCCAGCCAGCTAACACAGGGGTTCAATGAGCAGTTCTTC.

The V call is TRBV4-2, the J call TRBJ2-5, with D unclear. V was pared by 1 base and J by 5 bases, with 11 bases between. This CDR3 has 14 residues. Germline CDR1 LGHNA, CDR2 YNFKEQ. The DNA of the CDR3 is TGTGCCAGCAGCCAAGTGGGCAGGTCGGAGACCCAGTACTTC. Translated: CASSQVGRSETQYF.

V gene TRBV7-9 combines with J gene TRBJ1-2; D unclear. Germline CDR1 SEHNR, CDR2 FQNEAQ (reference sequence). V was pared by 3 bases and J by 4 bases, with 9 bases between. The CDR3 loop spans 13 amino acids. CDR3: CASSFGQLYGYTF. Here the CDR3 DNA reads TGTGCCAGCAGCTTCGGCCAGCTCTATGGCTACACCTTC.

The chain's CDR3 is CAWKPRGGSYEQYF. The CDR3 DNA follows: TGTGCCTGGAAACCCCGCGGGGGTTCGTACGAGCAGTACTTC. This rearrangement joins TRBV30 to TRBJ2-7; 7 bases map to TRBD2. The germline V gene has CDR1 GTSNPN and CDR2 SVGIG (reference sequence). This CDR3 comprises 14 residues. The ends lost 4 bases at V and 4 bases at J; junction bases unmatched: 10.

The gene calls are TRBV28 and TRBJ2-1; weak D call: TRBD1 (6 bases). This CDR3 contains 14 residues. Trimming stripped 7 bases from V and 3 bases from J, with 13 bases between. Germline V gene data show CDR1 as MDHEN and CDR2 as SYDVKM. The CDR3: CASNGKGDYNEQFF. The DNA for the CDR3 is TGTGCCAGCAATGGGAAGGGGGACTACAATGAGCAGTTCTTC. Filled out from reference TRBV28 and TRBJ2-1, the complete variable domain reads DVKVTQSSRYLVKRTGEKVFLECVQDMDHENMFWYRQDPGLGLRLIYFSYDVKMKEKGDIPEGYSVSREKKERFSLILESASTNQTSMYLCASNGKGDYNEQFFGPGTRLTVL.

The chain is built from TRBV9 and TRBJ1-2, with TRBD1 matching 9 bases. With V trimmed by 3 bases and J by 6 bases, 3 bases remained unmatched. This CDR3 is built from 13 residues. Per the germline V gene, CDR1 is SGDLS and CDR2 is YYNGEE. The CDR3 DNA reads TGTGCCAGCAGCGGGGGGACAGGGAATGGCTACACCTTC. Encoded protein: CASSGGTGNGYTF.

The chain joins TRBV29-1 to TRBJ2-3; D is unresolved. V dropped 0 bases and J dropped 5 bases, with 3 bases sitting between them. CDR1 and CDR2 (germline): SQVTM, ANQGSEA. This CDR3 spans 11 amino acids. The CDR3 DNA follows: TGCAGCGTTGAAGATGGAGATACGCAGTATTTT. Translated, it gives CSVEDGDTQYF.

The CDR3 sequence: CASSLKVEQYF. DNA for the CDR3: TGTGCCAGCAGTTTGAAAGTCGAGCAGTACTTC. The rearrangement joins TRBV28 to TRBJ2-7; D unresolved. The CDR3 runs 11 residues. Trimming shortened V by 3 bases and J by 6 bases, and 6 bases separated the two germline ends. CDR1 MDHEN and CDR2 SYDVKM come from the germline V gene.